The 30 T cell receptor beta chains below were found in one sample sequenced in a study of identical twins. TCRdb re-derived calls from the 5' RACE reads in MiXCR, one entry per CDR3 protein. The sample has 1.5 million to 2 million distinct CDR3 sequences; around 33% are singletons. The source material was cord blood. All receptors derive from a newborn girl in good health.

This clonotype came up a few times. This chain uses TRBV13 with TRBJ2-5, with TRBD2 matching 13 bases. This CDR3 spans 15 amino acids. V shed 4 bases, J shed 5 bases, and the junction held 4 bases outside the gene matches. From germline, CDR1 is PRHDT and CDR2 FYEKMQ (reference sequence). CDR3 coding DNA: TGTGCCAGCAGCTCGATGACTAGCGGGAGGGAGACCCAGTACTTC. It yields the protein CASSSMTSGRETQYF.

This clonotype was found a few times. The V call is TRBV6-1, the J call TRBJ2-4; 7 nucleotides match TRBD2. Germline lookup yields CDR1 MNHNS and CDR2 SASEGT. J was trimmed by 1 base and V by 5 bases; bases with no gene match: 5. The CDR3 has 15 amino acids. This CDR3 reads CASSRPGGAKNIQYF. The CDR3 DNA reads TGTGCCAGCAGTCGCCCCGGGGGGGCCAAAAACATTCAGTACTTC.

This clonotype was recorded only once. J is TRBJ1-6 and V is TRBV10-3, with 8 bases identical to TRBD1. This CDR3 comprises 14 residues. J was trimmed by 10 bases and V by 3 bases; bases with no gene match: 5. Looked up from germline, CDR1 is ENHRY and CDR2 is SYGVKD. DNA for the CDR3: TGTGCCATCAGTGATGAGACAGGGGCCTCACCCCTCCACTTT. Its protein product is CAISDETGASPLHF.

This sequence joins TRBV4-2 and TRBJ2-3, with TRBD2 matching over 12 bases. The CDR3 covers 17 residues. Germline trimming cut 4 bases from V and 6 bases from J; bases unmatched to any gene: 11. The V gene's germline CDR1 is LGHNA and CDR2 YNFKEQ. The CDR3 reads CASSRPGLAGEEDTQYF. In DNA, the CDR3 is TGTGCCAGCAGCCGACCGGGACTAGCGGGTGAAGAGGATACGCAGTATTTT.

This clonotype was observed many times. The chain combines TRBV21-1 with TRBJ1-2; the table calls TRBD1, which could not be checked here. TRBV21-1 is a pseudogene segment. The CDR3 runs to 16 residues. The DNA of the CDR3 is TGTGCCAGCAGCAAGGGGGGACAGAAGTCTAACTATGGCTACACCTTC. This encodes CASSKGGQKSNYGYTF.

This clonotype was detected a few times. The chain has TRBV28 and TRBJ2-7; possible D gene TRBD2, 5 bases. Trimming shortened V by 4 bases and J by 1 base, and 17 bases separated the two germline ends. The germline CDR1 and CDR2 sequences are MDHEN and SYDVKM. CDR3 size: 16 residues. The DNA of the CDR3 is TGTGCCAGCAGTTATCCCCCTAGCAACCCGTCCTACGAGCAGTACTTC. Its translation is CASSYPPSNPSYEQYF.

This clonotype was observed a handful of times. V is TRBV10-3 and J is TRBJ1-2; 10 bases map to TRBD1. This CDR3 is 14 amino acids long. CDR1 ENHRY and CDR2 SYGVKD come from the germline V gene. Trimming took 4 bases from V and 5 from J; bases not matched to a gene: 4. The CDR3 DNA is TGTGCCATCAGTGGACAGGGGGCGCGGTATGGCTACACCTTC. Encoded protein: CAISGQGARYGYTF.

Only a few counts were recorded for this clonotype. The chain carries TRBV2 and TRBJ2-3; 9 positions agree with TRBD2. Losses at the gene ends were 2 bases for V and 6 bases for J; bases not matched to a gene: 6. Per germline, CDR1 SNHLY and CDR2 FYNNEI. This CDR3 has 15 amino acids. In nucleotides, the CDR3 is TGTGCCAGCAGTGAAAATGGTAGCGGGGGTGATACGCAGTATTTT. Translation gives CASSENGSGGDTQYF.

This clonotype was detected a few times. V usage is TRBV9 and J usage is TRBJ1-2; D might be TRBD1 (5 bases). The ends were cut back, 8 bases at V and 6 bases at J, with 23 bases in the middle. CDR1 is SGDLS and CDR2 is YYNGEE in the germline V gene. The length of the CDR3 is 15 residues. The CDR3 coding sequence is TGTGCCAGAGCAACCCTCCGGGACGAAAGCCATGGCTACACCTTC. Amino acids: CARATLRDESHGYTF.

The V and J genes are TRBV5-8 and TRBJ1-2; TRBD1 matches 8 bases. V lost 0 bases and J lost 6; bases outside the gene matches: 1. Germline V gene data show CDR1 as SGHTS and CDR2 as YDEGEE. This CDR3 comprises 13 residues. Here the CDR3 reads CASSLGRGHGYTF. The CDR3 bases are TGTGCCAGCAGCTTGGGCAGGGGGCATGGCTACACCTTC. Combining the CDR3 with reference TRBV5-8 and TRBJ1-2 gives the whole variable domain EAGVTQSPTHLIKTRGQQATLRCSPISGHTSVYWYQQALGLGLQFLLWYDEGEERNRGNFPPRFSGRQFPNYSSELNVNALELEDSALYLCASSLGRGHGYTFGSGTRLTVV.

J is TRBJ1-2 and V is TRBV20-1; 9 positions agree with TRBD1. The trim removed 8 bases at V and 8 bases at J, leaving 9 bases unmatched. This CDR3 region has 12 residues. Germline V gene sequence: CDR1 DFQATT, CDR2 SNEGSKA (reference sequence). CDR3 region: CSSPRDRAGYTF. DNA for the CDR3: TGCAGTTCTCCCCGGGACAGGGCAGGCTACACCTTC.

The chain is built from TRBV6-5 and TRBJ1-1; D gene uncertain. V lost 1 base and J 4 bases, leaving 13 bases between the germline ends. CDR3 length equals 15 residues. Germline CDR1 reads MNHEY; CDR2 reads SVGAGI. CDR3 DNA sequence: TGTGCCAGCAGTTACTTAGGAGGGCCGGGCACTGAAGCTTTCTTT. Translating it yields CASSYLGGPGTEAFF.

The rearrangement uses TRBV7-8 and TRBJ2-7; D is undetermined. Germline V lookup: CDR1 SGHVS, CDR2 FQNEAQ. V dropped 2 bases and J dropped 2 bases, with 13 bases sitting between them. This CDR3 spans 15 amino acids. CDR3 residues: CASSLIRPEPYEQYF. The CDR3 coding sequence is TGTGCCAGCAGCTTAATCCGCCCGGAACCCTACGAGCAGTACTTC.

This clonotype has a handful of counts. The CDR3 DNA sequence: TGTGCCAGCAGTTACCCCGGGACAGGACAAAGGCAGTACTTC. Amino acid sequence: CASSYPGTGQRQYF. The rearrangement links TRBV6-5 to TRBJ2-5, with 8 bases lining up with TRBD1. Germline V CDR1 and CDR2: MNHEY, SVGAGI. The CDR3 covers 14 residues. J lost 11 bases, V lost 2 bases, and 10 bases had no gene match.

This clonotype has more than one count but fewer than ten. This chain uses TRBV2 with TRBJ2-3; D is undetermined. Germline values: CDR1 SNHLY, CDR2 FYNNEI. Trimming removed 5 bases at V and 2 bases at J, with 11 bases between. This CDR3 has 14 amino acids. CDR3 region: CASSILAFTDTQYF. The CDR3 DNA follows: TGTGCCAGCAGTATTCTGGCGTTCACAGATACGCAGTATTTT.

This chain connects TRBV2 to TRBJ2-1; D might be TRBD2 (6 bases). CDR3 length: 17 residues. Trimming left V 5 bases short and J 1 base short, with 18 bases between. Germline CDR1 and CDR2: SNHLY and FYNNEI. In DNA, the CDR3 is TGTGCCAGCAGTACTGATACAGCGGGTGGTTCCTACAATGAGCAGTTCTTC. Translated, it gives CASSTDTAGGSYNEQFF.

The V gene is TRBV5-1, the J gene TRBJ2-7; 8 bases map to TRBD2. The germline V gene has CDR1 SGHRS and CDR2 YFSETQ. V shed 0 bases and J 3 bases; nucleotides not matched to a gene: 14. The CDR3 covers 18 residues. The CDR3 DNA follows: TGCGCCAGCAGCTTGGAACGTGGTAGTAGCGGGATCGGCTACGAGCAGTACTTC. Its translation is CASSLERGSSGIGYEQYF.

V gene TRBV19 combines with J gene TRBJ2-1; 9 bases line up with TRBD2. The CDR3 totals 19 residues. The V segment lost 6 bases and the J segment 0 bases; nucleotides outside the gene matches: 15. Germline V gives CDR1 LNHDA, CDR2 SQIVND (reference sequence). In DNA form, the CDR3 reads TGTGCCAGTAGCCCTAGTGGGCTAGCGGGACGTAGCTCCTACAATGAGCAGTTCTTC. This encodes CASSPSGLAGRSSYNEQFF. Full variable domain (missing parts from reference TRBV19 and TRBJ2-1): DGGITQSPKYLFRKEGQNVTLSCEQNLNHDAMYWYRQDPGQGLRLIYYSQIVNDFQKGDIAEGYSVSREKKESFPLTVTSAQKNPTAFYLCASSPSGLAGRSSYNEQFFGPGTRLTVL.

This clonotype appeared once. The chain employs TRBV19 and TRBJ1-5; 10 bases agree with TRBD1. Germline CDR1 LNHDA, CDR2 SQIVND (reference sequence). This CDR3 has 16 amino acids. V lost 5 bases, J lost 7 bases, and 11 bases stayed unmatched. CDR3: CASSPRQGADGQPQHF. The CDR3 DNA is TGTGCCAGTAGTCCCCGACAGGGGGCGGACGGACAGCCCCAGCATTTT.

This clonotype was seen only a few times. The chain is built from TRBV5-5 and TRBJ1-1; 9 nucleotides agree with TRBD1. CDR1 is SGHKS, CDR2 YYEKEE, per germline (reference sequence). The trim removed 4 bases at V and 3 bases at J, leaving 10 bases unmatched. This CDR3 is built from 16 residues. CDR3 sequence (DNA): TGTGCCAGCAGCGCGCCGGGACAGGGAGGACACACTGAAGCTTTCTTT. This gives the protein CASSAPGQGGHTEAFF.

This clonotype was detected many times. This chain links TRBV4-2 with TRBJ2-3; 7 bases map to TRBD1. The CDR3 spans 15 residues. J gave up 2 bases and V 3 bases, and 5 bases lay outside the gene matches. Germline values: CDR1 LGHNA, CDR2 YNFKEQ. The CDR3 DNA is TGTGCCAGCAGCCAGACAGGGAGACCCACAGATACGCAGTATTTT. This codes for CASSQTGRPTDTQYF.

The chain employs TRBV28 and TRBJ2-5, with D uncertain. The DNA end lines up better with TRBJ2-7; the J call may be wrong. The length of the CDR3 is 13 residues. CDR1 and CDR2 (germline): MDHEN, SYDVKM. CDR3 bases: TGTGCCAGCAGTTTATCTCACCCGTACGAGCAGTACTTC. It yields the protein CASSLSHPYEQYF.

V gene TRBV9 combines with J gene TRBJ1-2; 9 nucleotides line up with TRBD1. From germline, CDR1 is SGDLS and CDR2 YYNGEE. V lost 4 bases, J lost 8 bases, and 15 bases stayed unmatched. The CDR3 loop spans 16 amino acids. CDR3 sequence reads: CASSPSVRTGERGYTF. DNA of the CDR3: TGTGCCAGCAGCCCCTCAGTCAGGACAGGGGAGCGGGGCTACACCTTC.

This clonotype was recorded at least ten times. The chain joins TRBV7-2 to TRBJ2-7; 7 positions match TRBD1. The germline gives CDR1 SGHTA, CDR2 FQGNSA. The junction had 9 bases not matched to a gene; V was cut back by 2 bases and J by 5 bases. The CDR3 runs 15 residues. The CDR3 coding sequence is TGTGCCAGCAGCTTAATTTTCCGAGGGGGCCACGAGCAGTACTTC. Amino acids: CASSLIFRGGHEQYF.

In the case of this clonotype: This clone may be a read error of a much larger clone one base away. The rearrangement joins TRBV7-2 to TRBJ1-6; D perhaps matches TRBD1 (5 bases). The CDR3 loop spans 14 amino acids. In germline, CDR1 is SGHTA, CDR2 FQGNSA. V lost 6 bases and J 2 bases, leaving 8 bases between the germline ends. The CDR3 coding sequence is TGTGCCAGCAGTTTCAGGGCCTATAATTCACCCCTCCACTTT. It encodes CASSFRAYNSPLHF.

The rearrangement links TRBV29-1 to TRBJ2-3; TRBD1 matches at 8 bases. The CDR3 is 14 residues long. Germline lookup yields CDR1 SQVTM and CDR2 ANQGSEA. J was trimmed by 2 bases and V by 4 bases; bases with no gene match: 5. In DNA form, the CDR3 reads TGCAGCGTTGTGGACAGGGTACCCACAGATACGCAGTATTTT. Its translation is CSVVDRVPTDTQYF.

The V call is TRBV20-1, the J call TRBJ2-1; no clear D. V gave up 6 bases and J gave up 7 bases, with 7 bases separating them. The germline gives CDR1 DFQATT, CDR2 SNEGSKA (reference sequence). The CDR3 has 10 residues. Here the CDR3 reads CSAAQNEQFF. Here the CDR3 DNA reads TGCAGTGCCGCCCAAAATGAGCAGTTCTTC.

This clonotype was seen many times. This chain joins TRBV28 and TRBJ1-4, with no clear D. The CDR3 has 16 residues. V was pared by 7 bases and J by 6 bases, with 21 bases between. Germline CDR1 MDHEN, CDR2 SYDVKM. DNA of the CDR3: TGTGCCAGCACCTCGCCGGGGATAGGCGGAGATGAAAAACTGTTTTTT. Translating it yields CASTSPGIGGDEKLFF.

As for this clonotype: Its ends do not fully match the called genes, so a read error is possible. V usage is TRBV14 and J usage is TRBJ1-6; D uncertain. Germline assignment: CDR1 SGHDN and CDR2 FVKESK. This CDR3 region has 13 residues. The CDR3: CASSQNGNSPPHF. The CDR3 region has the DNA TGTGCCAGCAGCCAAAACGGAAATTCACCCCCCCACTTT.

The rearrangement links TRBV25-1 to TRBJ2-1, with D perhaps matching TRBD1 (6 bases). The CDR3 has 16 residues. The V end lost 4 bases, the J end lost 0 bases, and 13 bases lay between the germline ends. Per the germline V gene, CDR1 is MGHDK and CDR2 is SYGVNS. In DNA, the CDR3 is TGTGCCAGCAGTGGCCTTGGGGGCCTCTCCTACAATGAGCAGTTCTTC. It codes for CASSGLGGLSYNEQFF.